The present TCR beta chain was sequenced within a study of T-cell memory formation after mild COVID-19. The study, taken as a whole, reports: Mostly located in CM and EM were contracting CD4+ clones, with contracting CD8+ clones located in EMRA. Pre-infection memory harbored some responding clones, suggesting cross-reactive memory joined. Clones contracting over day 15 to 85 were CD4/CD8 balanced, with later expanders leaning CD4+.

Germline V CDR1 and CDR2: MNHEY, SMNVEV (reference sequence). The CDR3 covers 15 residues. V lost 6 bases to trimming and J lost 1 base, with 16 bases between them. About this clonotype: The antigen is not known.

TCR alpha and TCR beta cDNA libraries with sample barcodes and UMIs came from 5'RACE using constant-segment primers. TCRdb redid the calling of the 5' RACE reads with MiXCR, one entry per CDR3 protein. The data hold about half a million distinct CDR3 sequences, with 18% observed a single time. V gene TRBV27 combines with J gene TRBJ2-7, with a tentative D call TRBD1 (6 bases). The sequenced material came from PBMCs or a T cell subset sorted from them (not recorded which). The receptor comes from an adult woman who had mild COVID-19 (a few samples of this study predate the infection). Cell type and time point are not known. The chain's CDR3 is CASRIGQSLSYEQYF. CDR3 sequence (DNA): TGTGCCAGCAGGATCGGACAGTCTTTATCCTACGAGCAGTACTTC.